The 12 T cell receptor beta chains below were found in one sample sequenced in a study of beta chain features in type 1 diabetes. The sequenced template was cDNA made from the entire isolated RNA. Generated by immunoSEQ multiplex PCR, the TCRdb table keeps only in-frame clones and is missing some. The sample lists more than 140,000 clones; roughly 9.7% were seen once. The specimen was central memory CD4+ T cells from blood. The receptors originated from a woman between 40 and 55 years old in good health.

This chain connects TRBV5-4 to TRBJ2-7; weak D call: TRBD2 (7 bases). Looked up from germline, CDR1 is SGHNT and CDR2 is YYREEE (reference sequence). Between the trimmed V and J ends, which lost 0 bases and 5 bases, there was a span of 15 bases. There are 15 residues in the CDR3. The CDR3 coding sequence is TGTGCCAGCAGCTTGGATGCGGGGGCTAGGGACGAGCAGTACTTC. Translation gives CASSLDAGARDEQYF.

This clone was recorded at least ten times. The CDR3 sequence is CASSLGQGGYEQYF. Written as DNA, the CDR3 is TGTGCCAGCAGTTTAGGACAGGGAGGCTACGAGCAGTACTTC. The J gene is TRBJ2-7, the V gene TRBV28, with TRBD1 matching 8 bases. CDR1 MDHEN and CDR2 SYDVKM come from the germline V gene. This CDR3 has 14 residues. Trimming removed 2 bases from V and 3 bases from J; junction bases left unmatched: 3. The whole variable domain, filled in from reference TRBV28 and TRBJ2-7, reads DVKVTQSSRYLVKRTGEKVFLECVQDMDHENMFWYRQDPGLGLRLIYFSYDVKMKEKGDIPEGYSVSREKKERFSLILESASTNQTSMYLCASSLGQGGYEQYFGPGTRLTVT.

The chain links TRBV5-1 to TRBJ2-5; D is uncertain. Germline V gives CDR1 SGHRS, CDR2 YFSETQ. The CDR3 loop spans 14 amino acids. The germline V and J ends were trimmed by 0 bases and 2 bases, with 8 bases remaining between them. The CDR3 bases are TGCGCCAGCAGCTTGGACAGTACACAAGAGACCCAGTACTTC. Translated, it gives CASSLDSTQETQYF.

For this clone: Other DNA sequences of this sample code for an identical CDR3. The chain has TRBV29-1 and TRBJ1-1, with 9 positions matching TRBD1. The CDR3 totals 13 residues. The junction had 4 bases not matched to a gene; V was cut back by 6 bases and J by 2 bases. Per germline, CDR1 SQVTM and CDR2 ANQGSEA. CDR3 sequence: CSVKGQGNTEAFF. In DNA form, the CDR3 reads TGCAGCGTAAAGGGACAGGGCAACACTGAAGCTTTCTTT.

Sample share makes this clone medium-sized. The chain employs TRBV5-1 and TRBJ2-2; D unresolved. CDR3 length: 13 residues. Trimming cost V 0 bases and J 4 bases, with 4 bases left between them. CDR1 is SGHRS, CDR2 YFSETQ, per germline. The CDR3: CASSLGGTGELFF. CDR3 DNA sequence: TGCGCCAGCAGCTTGGGAGGCACCGGGGAGCTGTTTTTT.

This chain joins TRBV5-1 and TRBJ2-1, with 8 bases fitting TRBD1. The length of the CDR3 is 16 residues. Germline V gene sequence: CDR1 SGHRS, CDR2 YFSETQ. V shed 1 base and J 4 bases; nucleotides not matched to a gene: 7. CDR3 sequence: CASSLNTGTGYNEQFF. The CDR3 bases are TGCGCCAGCAGCTTGAATACGGGGACAGGTTACAATGAGCAGTTCTTC.

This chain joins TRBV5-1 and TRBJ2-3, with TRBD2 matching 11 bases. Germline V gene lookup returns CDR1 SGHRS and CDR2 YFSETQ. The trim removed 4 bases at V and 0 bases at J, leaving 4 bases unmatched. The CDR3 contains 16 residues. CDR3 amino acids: CASSPGLAASTDTQYF. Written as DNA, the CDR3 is TGCGCCAGCAGCCCGGGACTAGCGGCTAGCACAGATACGCAGTATTTT.

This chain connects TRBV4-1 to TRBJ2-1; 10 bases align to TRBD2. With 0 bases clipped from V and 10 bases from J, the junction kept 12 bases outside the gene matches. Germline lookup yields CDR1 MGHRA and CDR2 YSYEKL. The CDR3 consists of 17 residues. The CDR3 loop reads CASSQEIGLAGAREQFF. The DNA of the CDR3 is TGCGCCAGCAGCCAAGAGATTGGGCTAGCGGGGGCGAGGGAGCAGTTCTTC.

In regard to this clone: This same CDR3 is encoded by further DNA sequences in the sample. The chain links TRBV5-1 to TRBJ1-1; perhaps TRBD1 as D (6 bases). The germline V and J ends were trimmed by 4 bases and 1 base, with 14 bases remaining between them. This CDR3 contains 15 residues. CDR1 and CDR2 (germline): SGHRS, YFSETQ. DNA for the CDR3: TGCGCCAGCAGCCCCCGGGAGGGGGGGAACACTGAAGCTTTCTTT. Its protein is CASSPREGGNTEAFF.

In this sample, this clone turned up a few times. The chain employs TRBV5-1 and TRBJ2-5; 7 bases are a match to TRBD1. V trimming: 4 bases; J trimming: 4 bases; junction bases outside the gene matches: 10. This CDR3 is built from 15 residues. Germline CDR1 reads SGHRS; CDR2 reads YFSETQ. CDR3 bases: TGCGCCAGCAGCCGACAGGGCTTGGACGGAGAGACCCAGTACTTC. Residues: CASSRQGLDGETQYF.

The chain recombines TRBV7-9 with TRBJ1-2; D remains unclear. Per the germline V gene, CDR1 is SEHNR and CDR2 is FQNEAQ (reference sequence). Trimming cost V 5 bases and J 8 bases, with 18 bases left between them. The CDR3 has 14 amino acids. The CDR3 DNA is TGTGCCAGCAGCATCGGGGATTTTTTGGGGGGCTACACCTTC. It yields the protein CASSIGDFLGGYTF.

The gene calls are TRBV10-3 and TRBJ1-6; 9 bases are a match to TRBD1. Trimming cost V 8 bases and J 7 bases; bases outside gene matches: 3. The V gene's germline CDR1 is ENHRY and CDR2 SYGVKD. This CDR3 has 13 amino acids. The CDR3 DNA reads TGTGCCATCCGCGGGACAGGGAATTCACCCCTCCACTTT. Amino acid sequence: CAIRGTGNSPLHF.